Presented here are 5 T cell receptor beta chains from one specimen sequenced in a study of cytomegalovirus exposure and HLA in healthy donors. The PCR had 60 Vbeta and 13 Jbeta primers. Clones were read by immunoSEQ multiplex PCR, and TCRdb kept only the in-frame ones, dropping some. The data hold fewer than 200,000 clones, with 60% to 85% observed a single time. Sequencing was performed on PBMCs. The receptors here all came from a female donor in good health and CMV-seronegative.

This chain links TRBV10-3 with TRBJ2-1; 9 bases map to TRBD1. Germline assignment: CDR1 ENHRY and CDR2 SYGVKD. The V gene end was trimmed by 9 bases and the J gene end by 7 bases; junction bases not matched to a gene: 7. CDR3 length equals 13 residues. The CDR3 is CAMGNRGLNEQFF. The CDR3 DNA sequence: TGTGCCATGGGCAACAGGGGGCTGAATGAGCAGTTCTTC.

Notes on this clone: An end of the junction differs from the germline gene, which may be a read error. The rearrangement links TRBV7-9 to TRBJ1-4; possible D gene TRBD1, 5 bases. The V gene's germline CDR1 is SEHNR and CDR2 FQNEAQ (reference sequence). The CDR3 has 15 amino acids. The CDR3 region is CASGLNTGGNEKLFF. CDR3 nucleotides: TGTGCCAGCGGCTTAAATACAGGTGGAAATGAAAAACTGTTTTTT.

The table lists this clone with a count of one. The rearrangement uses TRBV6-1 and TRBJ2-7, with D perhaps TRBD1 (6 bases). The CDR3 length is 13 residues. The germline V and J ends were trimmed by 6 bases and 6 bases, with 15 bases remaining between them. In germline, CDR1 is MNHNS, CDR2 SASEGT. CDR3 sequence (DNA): TGTGCCAGCAGCCGCACAGGGTCTTCCGAGCAGTACTTC. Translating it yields CASSRTGSSEQYF.

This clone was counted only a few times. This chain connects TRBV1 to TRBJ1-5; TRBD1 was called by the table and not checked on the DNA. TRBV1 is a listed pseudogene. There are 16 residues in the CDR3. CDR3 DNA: TGCACCAGCAGCCAGGGGGGGACAGGGCCCAATCAGCCCCAGCATTTT. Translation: CTSSQGGTGPNQPQHF.

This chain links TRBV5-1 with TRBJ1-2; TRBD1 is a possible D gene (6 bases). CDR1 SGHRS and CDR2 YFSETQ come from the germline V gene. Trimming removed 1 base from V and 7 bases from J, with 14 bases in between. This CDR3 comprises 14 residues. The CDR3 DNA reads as TGCGCCAGCAGCTTGCTACAGGGAGCTTTTGGCTACACCTTC. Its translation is CASSLLQGAFGYTF.